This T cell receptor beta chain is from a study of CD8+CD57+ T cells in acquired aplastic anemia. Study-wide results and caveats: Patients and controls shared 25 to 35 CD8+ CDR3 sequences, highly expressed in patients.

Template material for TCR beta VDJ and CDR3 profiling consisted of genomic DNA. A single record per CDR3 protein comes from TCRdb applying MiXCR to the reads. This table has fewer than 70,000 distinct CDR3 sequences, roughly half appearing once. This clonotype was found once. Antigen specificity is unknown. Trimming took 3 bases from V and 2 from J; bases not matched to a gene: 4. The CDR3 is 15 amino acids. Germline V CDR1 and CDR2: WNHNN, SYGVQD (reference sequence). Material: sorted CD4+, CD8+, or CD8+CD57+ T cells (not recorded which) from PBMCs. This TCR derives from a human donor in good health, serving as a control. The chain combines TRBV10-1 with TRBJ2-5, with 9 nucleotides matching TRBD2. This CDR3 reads CASSESAGGQETQYF. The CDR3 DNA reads TGCGCCAGCAGTGAATCAGCGGGGGGACAAGAGACCCAGTACTTC.